These T cell receptor beta chains were read from a single sample in a study of blood T cell repertoires in COVID-19. Repertoires were generated with immunoSEQ multiplex PCR, while TCRdb's copy carries only in-frame clones and drops some. This table has around 300,000 clones, more than 85% appearing once. The source material was peripheral blood. The source is a woman aged 30 to 39 with COVID-19, enrolled during active disease. The CDR3 runs from the conserved cysteine through the conserved F or W. The order of the fields is D gene, J gene, V gene, CDR3 protein, CDR3 DNA. D genes are given only for firm matches.

-,TRBJ2-1,TRBV15,CATSRDPGDDEQFF,TGTGCCACCAGCAGAGATCCGGGGGATGATGAGCAGTTCTTC
-,TRBJ2-1,TRBV11-3,CASSLDQGGGQYNEQFF,TGTGCCAGCAGCTTAGATCAGGGAGGGGGACAATACAATGAGCAGTTCTTC
-,TRBJ1-4,TRBV13,CASSSRDFNEKLFF,TGTGCCAGCAGCTCCAGGGATTTTAATGAAAAACTGTTTTTT
-,TRBJ2-1,TRBV19,CASSPSSYNEQFF,TGTGCCAGTAGTCCTAGCTCCTACAATGAGCAGTTCTTC
TRBD2,TRBJ2-1,TRBV7-9,CASSPTGGQQFF,TGTGCCAGCAGCCCTACGGGGGGACAGCAGTTCTTC
TRBD1,TRBJ1-4,TRBV27,CASSQGDLNEKLFF,TGTGCCAGCAGCCAGGGGGATTTAAATGAAAAACTGTTTTTT
-,TRBJ2-7,TRBV24-1,CATSDPGKIPYEQYF,TGTGCCACCAGTGATCCAGGGAAAATTCCGTACGAGCAGTACTTC
-,TRBJ2-3,TRBV3-1/TRBV3-2,CASSQEAMWDTQYF,TGTGCCAGCAGCCAAGAGGCCATGTGGGATACGCAGTATTTT
TRBD2,TRBJ2-7,TRBV27,CASSQFGGRGSSNEQYF,TGTGCCAGCAGCCAGTTCGGGGGGAGGGGAAGTTCCAACGAGCAGTACTTC
TRBD1,TRBJ2-3,TRBV5-1,CASSLENRGSTDTQYF,TGCGCCAGCAGCTTGGAAAACAGGGGTTCCACAGATACGCAGTATTTT